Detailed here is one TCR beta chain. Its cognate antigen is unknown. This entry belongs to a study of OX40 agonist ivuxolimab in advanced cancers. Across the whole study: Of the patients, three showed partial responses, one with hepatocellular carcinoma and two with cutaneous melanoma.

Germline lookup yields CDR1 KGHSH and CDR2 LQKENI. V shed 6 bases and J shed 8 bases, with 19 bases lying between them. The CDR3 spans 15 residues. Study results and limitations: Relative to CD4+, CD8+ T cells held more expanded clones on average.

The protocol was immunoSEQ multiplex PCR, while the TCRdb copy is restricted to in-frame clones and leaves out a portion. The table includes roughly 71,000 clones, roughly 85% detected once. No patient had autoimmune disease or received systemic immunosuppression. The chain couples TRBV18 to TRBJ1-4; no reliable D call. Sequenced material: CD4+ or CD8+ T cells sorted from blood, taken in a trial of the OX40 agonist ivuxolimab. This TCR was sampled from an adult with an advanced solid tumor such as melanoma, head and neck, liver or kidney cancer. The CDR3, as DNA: TGTGCCAGCTCGCTACGGGGAGGCTCGGGGGAAAAACTGTTTTTT. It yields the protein CASSLRGGSGEKLFF. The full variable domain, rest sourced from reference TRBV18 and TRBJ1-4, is NAGVMQNPRHLVRRRGQEARLRCSPMKGHSHVYWYRQLPEEGLKFMVYLQKENIIDESGMPKERFSAEFPKEGPSILRIQQVVRGDSAAYFCASSLRGGSGEKLFFGSGTQLSVL.